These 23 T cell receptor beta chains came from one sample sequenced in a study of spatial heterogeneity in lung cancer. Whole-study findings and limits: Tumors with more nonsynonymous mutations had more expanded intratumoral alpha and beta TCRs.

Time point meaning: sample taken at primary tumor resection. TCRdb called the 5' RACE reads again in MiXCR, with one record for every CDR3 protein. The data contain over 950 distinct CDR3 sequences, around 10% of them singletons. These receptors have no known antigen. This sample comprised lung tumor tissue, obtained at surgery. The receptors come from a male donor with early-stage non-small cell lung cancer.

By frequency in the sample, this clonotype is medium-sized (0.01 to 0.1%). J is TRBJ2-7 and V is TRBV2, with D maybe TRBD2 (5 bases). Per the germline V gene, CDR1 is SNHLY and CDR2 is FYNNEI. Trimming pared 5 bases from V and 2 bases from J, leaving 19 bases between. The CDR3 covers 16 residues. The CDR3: CASSSPTEDNPYEQYV. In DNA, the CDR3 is TGTGCCAGCAGTTCTCCGACGGAGGATAATCCCTACGAGCAGTACGTC.

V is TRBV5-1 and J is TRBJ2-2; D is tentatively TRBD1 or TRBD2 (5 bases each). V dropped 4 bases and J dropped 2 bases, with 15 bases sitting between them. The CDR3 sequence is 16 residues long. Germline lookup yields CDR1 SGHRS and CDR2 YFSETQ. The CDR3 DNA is TGCGCCAGCAGCCCTGGGACGTGGTCCAACACCGGGGAGCTGTTTTTT. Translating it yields CASSPGTWSNTGELFF.

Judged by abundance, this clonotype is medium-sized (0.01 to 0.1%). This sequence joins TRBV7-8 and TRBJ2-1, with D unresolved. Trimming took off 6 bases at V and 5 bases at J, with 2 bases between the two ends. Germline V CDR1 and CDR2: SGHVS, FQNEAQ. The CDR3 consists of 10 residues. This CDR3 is CASSNNEQFF. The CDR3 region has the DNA TGTGCCAGCAGTAACAATGAGCAGTTCTTC.

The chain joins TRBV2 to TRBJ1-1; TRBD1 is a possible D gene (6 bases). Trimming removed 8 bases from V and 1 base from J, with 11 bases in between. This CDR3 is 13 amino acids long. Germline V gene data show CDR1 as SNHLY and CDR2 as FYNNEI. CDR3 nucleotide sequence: TGTGCCAGCCGGACAGAGAGGAACACTGAAGCTTTCTTT. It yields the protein CASRTERNTEAFF. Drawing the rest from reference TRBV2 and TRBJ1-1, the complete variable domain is EPEVTQTPSHQVTQMGQEVILRCVPISNHLYFYWYRQILGQKVEFLVSFYNNEISEKSEIFDDQFSVERPDGSNFTLKIRSTKLEDSAMYFCASRTERNTEAFFGQGTRLTVV.

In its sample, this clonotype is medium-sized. The CDR3 region has the DNA TGTGCCAGCAGTTACTGGCCAGTTCTCGTCGGGGAGCTGTTTTTT. Its protein product is CASSYWPVLVGELFF. The chain links TRBV6-5 to TRBJ2-2; D uncertain. V lost 1 base and J 7 bases, leaving 13 bases between the germline ends. CDR3 size: 15 residues. Germline lookup yields CDR1 MNHEY and CDR2 SVGAGI.

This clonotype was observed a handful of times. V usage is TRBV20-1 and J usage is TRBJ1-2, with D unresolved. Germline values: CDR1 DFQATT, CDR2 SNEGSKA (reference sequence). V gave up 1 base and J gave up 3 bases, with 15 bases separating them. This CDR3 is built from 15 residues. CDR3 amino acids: CSARVLRTPYYGYTF. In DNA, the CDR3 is TGCAGTGCTAGAGTCCTTAGGACGCCTTACTATGGCTACACCTTC.

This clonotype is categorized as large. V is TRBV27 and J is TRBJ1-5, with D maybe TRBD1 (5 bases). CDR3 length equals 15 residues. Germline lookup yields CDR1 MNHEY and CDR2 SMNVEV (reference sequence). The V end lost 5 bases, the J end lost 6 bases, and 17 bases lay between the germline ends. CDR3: CASSPGPSGTQPQHF. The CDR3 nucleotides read TGTGCCAGCAGTCCGGGCCCCTCTGGGACTCAGCCCCAGCATTTT.

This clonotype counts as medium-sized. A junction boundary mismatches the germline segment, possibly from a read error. The chain's CDR3 is CASSIAPPNTEVFF. CDR3 nucleotides: TGTGCCAGTAGTATAGCTCCACCGAACACTGAAGTTTTCTTT. The gene calls are TRBV19 and TRBJ1-1, with D unresolved. This CDR3 is 14 amino acids long. Germline values: CDR1 LNHDA, CDR2 SQIVND (reference sequence). Full variable domain (missing parts from reference TRBV19 and TRBJ1-1): DGGITQSPKYLFRKEGQNVTLSCEQNLNHDAMYWYRQDPGQGLRLIYYSQIVNDFQKGDIAEGYSVSREKKESFPLTVTSAQKNPTAFYLCASSIAPPNTEVFFGQGTRLTVV.

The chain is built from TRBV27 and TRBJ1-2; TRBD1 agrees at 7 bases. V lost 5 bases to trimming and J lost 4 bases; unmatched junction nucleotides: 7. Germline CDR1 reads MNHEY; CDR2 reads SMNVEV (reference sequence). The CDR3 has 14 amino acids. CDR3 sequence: CASSPGGQTYGYTF. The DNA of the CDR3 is TGTGCCAGCAGTCCAGGGGGACAGACCTATGGCTACACCTTC.

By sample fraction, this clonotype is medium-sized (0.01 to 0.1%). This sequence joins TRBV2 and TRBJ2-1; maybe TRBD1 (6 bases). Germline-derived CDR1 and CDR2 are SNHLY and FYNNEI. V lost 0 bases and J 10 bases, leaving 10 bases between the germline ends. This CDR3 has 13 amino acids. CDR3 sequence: CASSEAGTTEQFF. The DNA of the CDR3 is TGTGCCAGCAGTGAAGCGGGGACAACGGAGCAGTTCTTC.

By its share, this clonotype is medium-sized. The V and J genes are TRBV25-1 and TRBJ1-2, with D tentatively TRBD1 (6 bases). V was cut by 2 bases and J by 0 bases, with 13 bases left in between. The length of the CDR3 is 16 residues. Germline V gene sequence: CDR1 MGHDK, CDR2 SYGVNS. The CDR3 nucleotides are TGTGCCAGCAGTGAAAAACAGGGTTGGGCTAACTATGGCTACACCTTC. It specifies CASSEKQGWANYGYTF.

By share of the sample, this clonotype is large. The CDR3, as DNA: TGTGCCAACACAGAGATCTACGAGCAGTACTTC. This sequence encodes CANTEIYEQYF. This chain uses TRBV5-8 with TRBJ2-7; D gene unclear. CDR3 size: 11 residues. The germline gives CDR1 SGHTS, CDR2 YDEGEE. V was trimmed by 9 bases and J by 3 bases, leaving 10 bases between them.

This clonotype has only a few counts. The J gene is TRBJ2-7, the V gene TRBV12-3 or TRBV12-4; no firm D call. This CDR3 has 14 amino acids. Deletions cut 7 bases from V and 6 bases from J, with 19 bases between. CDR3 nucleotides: TGTGCCAGCATACCCGAGGTACAGAATGGCGAGCAGTACTTC. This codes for CASIPEVQNGEQYF.

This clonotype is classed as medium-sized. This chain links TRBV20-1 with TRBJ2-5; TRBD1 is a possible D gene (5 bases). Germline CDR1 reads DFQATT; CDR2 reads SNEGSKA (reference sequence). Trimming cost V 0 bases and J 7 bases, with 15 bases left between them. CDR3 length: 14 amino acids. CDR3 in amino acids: CSARDQGTTGTQYF. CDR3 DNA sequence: TGCAGTGCTAGAGATCAGGGAACCACAGGGACCCAGTACTTC.

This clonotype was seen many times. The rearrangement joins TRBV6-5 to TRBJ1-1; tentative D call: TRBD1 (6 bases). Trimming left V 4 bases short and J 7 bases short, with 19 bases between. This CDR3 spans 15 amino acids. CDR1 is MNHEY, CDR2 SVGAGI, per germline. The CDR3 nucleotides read TGTGCCAGCAGTTGGCGGGTGGGGGGCTTCGGTGAAGCTTTCTTT. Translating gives CASSWRVGGFGEAFF.

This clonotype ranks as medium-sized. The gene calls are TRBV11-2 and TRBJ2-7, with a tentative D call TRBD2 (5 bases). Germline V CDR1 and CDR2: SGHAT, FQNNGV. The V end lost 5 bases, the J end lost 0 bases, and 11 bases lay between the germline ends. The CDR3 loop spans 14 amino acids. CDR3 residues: CASSPQAASYEQYF. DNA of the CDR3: TGTGCCAGCAGCCCCCAAGCGGCCTCCTACGAGCAGTACTTC.

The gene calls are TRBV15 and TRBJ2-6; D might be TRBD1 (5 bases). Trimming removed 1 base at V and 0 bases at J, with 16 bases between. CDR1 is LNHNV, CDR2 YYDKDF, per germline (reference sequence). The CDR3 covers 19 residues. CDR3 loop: CATSRGVGAPSSGANVLTF. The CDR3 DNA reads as TGTGCCACCAGCAGAGGAGTTGGGGCCCCAAGCTCTGGGGCCAACGTCCTGACTTTC. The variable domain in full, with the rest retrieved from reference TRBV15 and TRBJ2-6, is DAMVIQNPRYQVTQFGKPVTLSCSQTLNHNVMYWYQQKSSQAPKLLFHYYDKDFNNEADTPDNFQSRRPNTSFCFLDIRSPGLGDTAMYLCATSRGVGAPSSGANVLTFGAGSRLTVL.

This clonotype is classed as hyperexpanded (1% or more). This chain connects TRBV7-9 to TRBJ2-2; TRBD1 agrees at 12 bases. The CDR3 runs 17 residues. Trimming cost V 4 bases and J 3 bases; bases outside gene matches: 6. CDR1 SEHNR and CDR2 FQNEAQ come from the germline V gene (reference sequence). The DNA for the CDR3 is TGTGCCAGCAGCTCCCGGGACAGGGGGCCTGACACCGGGGAGCTGTTTTTT. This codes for CASSSRDRGPDTGELFF.

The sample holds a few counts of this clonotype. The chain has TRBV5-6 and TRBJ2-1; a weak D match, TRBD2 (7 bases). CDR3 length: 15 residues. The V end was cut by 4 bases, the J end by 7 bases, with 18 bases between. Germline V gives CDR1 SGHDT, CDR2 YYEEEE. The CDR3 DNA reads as TGTGCCAGCAGCGGGGGGGCTAGGAACCTGAATGAGCAGTTCTTC. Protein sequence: CASSGGARNLNEQFF.

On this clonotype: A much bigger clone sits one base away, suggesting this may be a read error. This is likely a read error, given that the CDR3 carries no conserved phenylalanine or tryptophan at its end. The CDR3 DNA sequence: TGTGCCATCAGTGAGCTGGGACCGAGGAACACTGAAGCTTTCCTT. Protein: CAISELGPRNTEAFL. The rearrangement joins TRBV10-3 to TRBJ1-1, with D tentatively TRBD1 (5 bases). V gave up 2 bases and J gave up 1 base, with 11 bases separating them. This CDR3 has 15 residues. Germline CDR1 is ENHRY and CDR2 is SYGVKD.

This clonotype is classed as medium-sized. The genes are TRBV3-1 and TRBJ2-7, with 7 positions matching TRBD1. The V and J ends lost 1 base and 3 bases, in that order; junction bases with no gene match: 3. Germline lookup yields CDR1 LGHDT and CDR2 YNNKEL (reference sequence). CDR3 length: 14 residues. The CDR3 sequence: CASSQANRGYEQYF. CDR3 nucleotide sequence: TGTGCCAGCAGCCAAGCAAACAGGGGCTACGAGCAGTACTTC.

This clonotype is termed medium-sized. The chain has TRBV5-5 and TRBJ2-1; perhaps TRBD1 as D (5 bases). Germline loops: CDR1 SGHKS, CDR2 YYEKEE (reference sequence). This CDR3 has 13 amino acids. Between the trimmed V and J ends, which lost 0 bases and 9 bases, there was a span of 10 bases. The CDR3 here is CASSLDMDTEQFF. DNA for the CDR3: TGTGCCAGCAGCTTGGACATGGACACTGAGCAGTTCTTC.

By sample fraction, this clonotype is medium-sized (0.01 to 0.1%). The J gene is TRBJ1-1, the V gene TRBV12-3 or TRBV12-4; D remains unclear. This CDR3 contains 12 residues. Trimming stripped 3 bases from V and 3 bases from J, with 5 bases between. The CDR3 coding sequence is TGTGCCAGCAGTTTTGTGGACACTGAAGCTTTCTTT. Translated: CASSFVDTEAFF.